This T cell receptor (beta chain) was documented in a study of blood T cell repertoires in COVID-19 (dated by TCRdb to the early 2020s). As for the study more broadly: The collaborator samples originated in the United States, Italy and Spain and spanned the acute and convalescent phases of COVID-19. The repertoires were made available in a free public database intended to serve as a resource for research on the immune response to SARS-CoV-2. Subjects who had been exposed to COVID-19, were actively infected with it, or had recovered from it provided the deeply sampled blood TCRbeta repertoires that made up the dataset. The samples were drawn from the first 160 participants of the ongoing ImmuneRACE study and from under 1,500 subjects provided by 6 global collaborators. The sample metadata nearly always contained a de-identified subject ID, COVID-19 status, age in years and sex. The prospective study material was composed of cDNA or gDNA derived from T cells, B-cell-depleted T cells, or PBMCs. HLA class I and class II types, where available, came from metadata supplied by the sample provider rather than from assay-based typing.

The germline V gene sets CDR1 to SGHAT and CDR2 to FQNNGV. V is pared back by 5 bases and J by 3 bases, with 19 bases lying between the germline termini. The cysteine opens and the phenylalanine closes a CDR3 of 17 amino acids. Just CDR3 DNA is preserved here, 51 bases in frame from base 1. Participants in the prospective study were enrolled through a virtual design, were aged about 18 to 90 years, and lived in 24 United States geographic areas. Cohort assignment in the prospective study relied on participant-reported clinical history from a screening survey and a study questionnaire. ImmuneRACE Cohort 3 recovered participants were defined by two consecutive negative NP/OP PCR tests, healthcare professional clearance, or symptom resolution. In the prospective study, whole blood, serum and a nasopharyngeal or oropharyngeal swab were collected from each participant by mobile phlebotomists. Additional blood draws and questionnaires over an approximately two-month period could optionally be provided by prospective study participants. Blood samples from the prospective study were shipped frozen or at room temperature prior to DNA extraction.

TCRbeta CDR3 regions were amplified from genomic DNA using the immunoSEQ Assay, a bias-controlled multiplex PCR. The original pipeline was this. The number of nucleated cells in each sample was estimated by amplification of reference gene primers within the assay. To quantify the absolute abundance of each unique TCRbeta CDR3 rearrangement, sequence reads were collapsed and filtered. Productive Simpson clonality was computed per sample as the square root of Simpson's diversity index over productive rearrangements. TCRdb retrieved this table from immuneACCESS and kept in-frame rearrangements only. Not all clones are present; in checked studies, unresolved V genes account for under half, and no reason is known for the remainder. V, J and clone size derive from that table, while D and trimming were established from the DNA sequence. The sample includes roughly 300,000 clones, with 85% observed a single time. The ten biggest clones cover around 2.3% of the sample.

General findings and caveats noted by the study authors: How much clinical and demographic metadata was included differed by source and by participant, and the metadata was provided uncurated.

On this clone: No antigen is known for it. Base-call qualities are not available, and no considerably larger clone is one nucleotide away.

The material sequenced was PBMCs or T cells enriched from blood (not recorded which). The source is a woman in her fifties or sixties who had recovered from COVID-19. The chain was built from TRBV11-2 and TRBJ2-2; the D gene identity is not certain. The DNA sequence is given as TGTGCCAGCAGCATTTGGGCAACAAGGCCCTACACCGGGGAGCTGTTTTTT. It codes for CASSIWATRPYTGELFF.